These 14 T cell receptor beta chains were all obtained from the same sample, sequenced in a study of immune evolution from preneoplasia to lung adenocarcinoma. Libraries were prepared by immunoSEQ multiplex PCR; TCRdb keeps only in-frame clonotypes and omits some of them. The table has 4,000 to 5,500 clones, roughly 80% seen once. The sequenced material came from FFPE adjacent normal lung tissue. Receptor source: a donor of 70 years or more with lung adenocarcinoma.

The chain is built from TRBV6-1 and TRBJ2-4; D might be TRBD1 (6 bases). Trimming took 0 bases from V and 7 from J, leaving 13 bases between them. This CDR3 is 15 amino acids long. Germline V lookup: CDR1 MNHNS, CDR2 SASEGT. CDR3 loop: CASSEATGSLNIQYF. The CDR3 DNA reads TGTGCCAGCAGTGAAGCTACAGGGTCACTTAACATTCAGTACTTC.

This chain uses TRBV27 with TRBJ1-5; D remains ambiguous. CDR1 is MNHEY and CDR2 is SMNVEV in the germline V gene (reference sequence). The CDR3 sequence is 13 residues long. V shed 6 bases and J shed 0 bases, with 6 bases lying between them. DNA of the CDR3: TGTGCCAGCAGGGGGTATAGCAATCAGCCCCAGCATTTT. Translating gives CASRGYSNQPQHF.

The rearrangement links TRBV12-5 to TRBJ2-5; 12 bases agree with TRBD1. The CDR3 is 16 residues long. CDR1 is LGHNT, CDR2 FRNRAP, per germline. Trimming took 7 bases from V and 5 from J; bases not matched to a gene: 11. CDR3 sequence: CASASGTGGLVETQYF. The CDR3 DNA sequence: TGTGCTAGTGCCTCCGGGACAGGGGGCTTGGTGGAGACCCAGTACTTC.

Here the CDR3 reads CASSPPGLQNHEQYF. The CDR3 region has the DNA TGTGCCAGCTCACCACCGGGACTCCAGAACCACGAGCAGTACTTC. The chain carries TRBV18 and TRBJ2-7, with a possible D match to TRBD2 (6 bases). The germline gives CDR1 KGHSH, CDR2 LQKENI. The germline V and J ends were trimmed by 0 bases and 5 bases, with 14 bases remaining between them. There are 15 residues in the CDR3.

This clone has only a few counts. This chain links TRBV7-3 with TRBJ2-2; D is uncertain. Trimming pared 4 bases from V and 4 bases from J, leaving 4 bases between. The CDR3 loop spans 12 amino acids. In germline, CDR1 is SGHTA, CDR2 FQGTGA. CDR3 sequence reads: CASSSTTGELFF. DNA for the CDR3: TGTGCCAGCAGCTCCACCACCGGGGAGCTGTTTTTT. Full variable domain (rest looked up from reference TRBV7-3 and TRBJ2-2): GAGVSQTPSNKVTEKGKYVELRCDPISGHTALYWYRQSLGQGPEFLIYFQGTGAADDSGLPNDRFFAVRPEGSVSTLKIQRTERGDSAVYLCASSSTTGELFFGEGSRLTVL.

The gene calls are TRBV30 and TRBJ1-5; 7 bases fit TRBD1. The V gene end was trimmed by 1 base and the J gene end by 7 bases; junction bases not matched to a gene: 7. Germline V gene data show CDR1 as GTSNPN and CDR2 as SVGIG (reference sequence). This CDR3 has 14 amino acids. CDR3 nucleotide sequence: TGTGCCTGGAGTGCAGGGGGGAAGGAGCAGCCCCAGCATTTT. This sequence encodes CAWSAGGKEQPQHF.

The V gene is TRBV7-8, the J gene TRBJ2-7, with 11 bases lining up with TRBD2. The CDR3 length is 18 residues. The trim removed 5 bases at V and 3 bases at J, leaving 15 bases unmatched. Germline V gives CDR1 SGHVS, CDR2 FQNEAQ. The CDR3 loop reads CASSAEGKGLAGHYEQYF. The CDR3 nucleotides are TGTGCCAGCAGCGCGGAGGGAAAAGGACTAGCGGGTCACTACGAGCAGTACTTC.

The chain uses TRBV7-3 and TRBJ1-3, with D unclear. Germline CDR1 and CDR2: SGHTA and FQGTGA. V was shortened by 7 bases and J by 1 base, with 23 bases between the two germline ends. This CDR3 is 18 amino acids long. The CDR3 loop is CASNLRSVGLYSGNTIYF. DNA of the CDR3: TGTGCCAGCAACCTACGGTCAGTAGGGCTCTATTCTGGAAACACCATATATTTT.

The sample holds one count of this clone. This chain links TRBV14 with TRBJ2-7, with 8 bases lining up with TRBD1. J lost 3 bases, V lost 1 base, and 5 bases had no gene match. Germline assignment: CDR1 SGHDN and CDR2 FVKESK. The CDR3 contains 15 residues. The CDR3 loop reads CASSQGTGTYYEQYF. Here the CDR3 DNA reads TGTGCCAGCAGCCAAGGGACAGGGACTTACTACGAGCAGTACTTC.

The CDR3 DNA sequence: TGCGCCAGCAGCGCCTTACAGGGGCTCGTCACTGAAGCTTTCTTT. Translated: CASSALQGLVTEAFF. The chain combines TRBV5-1 with TRBJ1-1; 7 bases map to TRBD1. The length of the CDR3 is 15 residues. The germline CDR1 and CDR2 sequences are SGHRS and YFSETQ. The trim removed 4 bases at V and 4 bases at J, leaving 10 bases unmatched. The full variable domain, with the rest looked up from reference TRBV5-1 and TRBJ1-1, is KAGVTQTPRYLIKTRGQQVTLSCSPISGHRSVSWYQQTPGQGLQFLFEYFSETQRNKGNFPGRFSGRQFSNSRSEMNVSTLELGDSALYLCASSALQGLVTEAFFGQGTRLTVV.

The table lists this clone with a count of one. The rearrangement uses TRBV6-5 and TRBJ2-3, with D possibly being TRBD1 or TRBD2 (5 bases each). V was trimmed by 4 bases and J by 2 bases, leaving 16 bases between them. The CDR3 length is 16 residues. CDR1 is MNHEY, CDR2 SVGAGI, per germline. CDR3: CASSSREGLLTDTQYF. CDR3 sequence (DNA): TGTGCCAGCAGTTCCCGCGAGGGGCTACTCACAGATACGCAGTATTTT.

The genes are TRBV28 and TRBJ1-5, with 11 positions matching TRBD1. V shed 3 bases and J 5 bases; nucleotides not matched to a gene: 6. Per the germline V gene, CDR1 is MDHEN and CDR2 is SYDVKM. The CDR3 length is 16 residues. In DNA form, the CDR3 reads TGTGCCAGCAGTTTTCGGGACAGGGGGGCATATCAGCCCCAGCATTTT. This sequence encodes CASSFRDRGAYQPQHF.

J is TRBJ2-7 and V is TRBV4-1, with a weak D call TRBD1 (6 bases). The V gene lost 5 bases and the J gene lost 2 bases, with 22 bases spanning the gap. In germline, CDR1 is MGHRA, CDR2 YSYEKL. The CDR3 loop spans 17 amino acids. CDR3 sequence (DNA): TGCGCCAGCAGCAGAATCGGCCGGGACATCGCCCCCTACGAGCAGTACTTC. Translation gives CASSRIGRDIAPYEQYF.

This clone has only one observation. The chain joins TRBV9 to TRBJ1-2; TRBD1 is a possible D gene (5 bases). Germline CDR1 SGDLS, CDR2 YYNGEE. The CDR3 spans 15 residues. The ends were cut back, 0 bases at V and 7 bases at J, with 16 bases in the middle. CDR3 in amino acids: CASSVETRGITGYTF. DNA for the CDR3: TGTGCCAGCAGCGTAGAGACCCGGGGGATTACTGGCTACACCTTC. The entire variable domain, with the rest obtained from reference TRBV9 and TRBJ1-2, is as follows: DSGVTQTPKHLITATGQRVTLRCSPRSGDLSVYWYQQSLDQGLQFLIQYYNGEERAKGNILERFSAQQFPDLHSELNLSSLELGDSALYFCASSVETRGITGYTFGSGTRLTVV.